This entry is about one TCR beta chain. What it binds is unknown. Focal radiation plus CTLA-4 blockade with ipilimumab was given to patients with chemo-refractory metastatic non-small-cell lung cancer. This entry belongs to a study of radiotherapy plus CTLA-4 blockade in lung cancer. This CDR3 region has 13 residues. CDR1 MGHRA and CDR2 YSYEKL come from the germline V gene. V lost 4 bases and J lost 8, with 14 bases in between. Assay used: immunoSEQ multiplex PCR; TCRdb lists only in-frame clones, some missing. Among around 85,000 clones listed, approximately 86% were seen once. Points from the study as a whole: TCR clones from tumors expanded in blood after radiotherapy plus ipilimumab.

Here the sequenced sample was peripheral blood, taken from a patient treated with radiotherapy plus ipilimumab. The receptor comes from a human donor with non-small cell lung cancer who had a partial response to radiotherapy plus ipilimumab. The chain uses TRBV4-1 and TRBJ1-2; D possibly corresponds to TRBD1 (5 bases). The CDR3 DNA sequence: TGCGCCAGCAGCCGGCCCAGGGTGGGGGGCTACACCTTC. Protein sequence: CASSRPRVGGYTF.